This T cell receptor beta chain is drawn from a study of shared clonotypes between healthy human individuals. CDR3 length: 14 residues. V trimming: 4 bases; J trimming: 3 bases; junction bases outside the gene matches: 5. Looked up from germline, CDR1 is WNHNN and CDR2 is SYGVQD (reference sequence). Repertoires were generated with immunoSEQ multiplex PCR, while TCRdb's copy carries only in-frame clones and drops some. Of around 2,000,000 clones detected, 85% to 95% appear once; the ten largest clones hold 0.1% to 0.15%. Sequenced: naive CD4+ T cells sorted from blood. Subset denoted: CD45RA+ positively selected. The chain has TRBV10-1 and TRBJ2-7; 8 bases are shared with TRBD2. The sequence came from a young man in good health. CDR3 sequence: CASSAAGGIYEQYF. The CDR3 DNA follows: TGCGCCAGCAGTGCCGCGGGGGGTATCTACGAGCAGTACTTC.